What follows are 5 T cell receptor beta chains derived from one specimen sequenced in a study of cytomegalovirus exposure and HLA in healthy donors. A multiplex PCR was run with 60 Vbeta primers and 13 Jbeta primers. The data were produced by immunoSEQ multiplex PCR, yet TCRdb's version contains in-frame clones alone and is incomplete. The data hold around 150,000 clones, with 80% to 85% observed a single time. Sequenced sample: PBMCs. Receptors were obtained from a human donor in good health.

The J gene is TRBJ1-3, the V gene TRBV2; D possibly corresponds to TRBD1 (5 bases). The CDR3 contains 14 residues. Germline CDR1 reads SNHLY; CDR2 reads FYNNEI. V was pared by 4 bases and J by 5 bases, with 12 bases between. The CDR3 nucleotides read TGTGCCAGCAGTGTGGGGAGGGGACGAAACACCATATATTTT. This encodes CASSVGRGRNTIYF.

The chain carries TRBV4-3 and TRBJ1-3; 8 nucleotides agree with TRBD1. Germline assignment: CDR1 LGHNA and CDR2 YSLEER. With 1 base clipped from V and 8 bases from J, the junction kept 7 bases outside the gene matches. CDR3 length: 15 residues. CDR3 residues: CASSQVTGGRDTIYF. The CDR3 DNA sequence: TGCGCCAGCAGCCAAGTAACAGGGGGTCGAGACACCATATATTTT.

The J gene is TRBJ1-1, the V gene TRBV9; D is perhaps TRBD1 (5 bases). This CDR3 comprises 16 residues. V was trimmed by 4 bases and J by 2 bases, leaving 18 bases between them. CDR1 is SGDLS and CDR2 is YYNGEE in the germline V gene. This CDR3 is CASSQSPGGDNTEAFF. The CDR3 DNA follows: TGTGCCAGCAGCCAATCTCCGGGGGGGGATAACACTGAAGCTTTCTTT.

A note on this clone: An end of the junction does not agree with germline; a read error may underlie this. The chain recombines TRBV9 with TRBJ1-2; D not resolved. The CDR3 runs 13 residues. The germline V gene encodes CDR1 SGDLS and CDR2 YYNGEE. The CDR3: CVSSGQAGARNTF. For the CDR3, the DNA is TGTGTCAGCAGCGGGCAGGCGGGAGCCCGTAACACCTTC.

As DNA, the CDR3 is TGTGCCAGTAGTATTGCCAGGTCCTATGGCTACACCTTC. It codes for CASSIARSYGYTF. The chain uses TRBV19 and TRBJ1-2; D not certain. V was trimmed by 3 bases and J by 4 bases, leaving 9 bases between them. Looked up from germline, CDR1 is LNHDA and CDR2 is SQIVND (reference sequence). The CDR3 extends over 13 amino acids.